The clone carrying this T cell receptor (beta chain) has just one count. These data belong to a study of blood T cell repertoires in COVID-19. Study-wide context: The study drew acute and convalescent COVID-19 samples from the United States, Italy and Spain. T cells, B-cell-depleted T cells, or PBMCs provided the cDNA or gDNA that served as material.

TCRdb's table, derived via immunoSEQ multiplex PCR, lists solely in-frame clones and lacks some. Of 70,000 to 95,000 clones in the sample, 75% to 90% are singletons; the top ten hold approximately 15%. The specimen was peripheral blood. This sequence was found in a man between 65 and 80 years old with active or convalescent COVID-19.

The CDR3 DNA is TGTGCCAGCAGAACCGGGACAGCTGAAAAACTGTTTTTT. Translating it yields CASRTGTAEKLFF. This chain joins TRBV28 and TRBJ1-4, with 7 bases lining up with TRBD1. After removal of 6 bases from V and 7 bases from J, the junction contained 5 bases not matched to a gene. This CDR3 is built from 13 residues. The germline CDR1 and CDR2 sequences are MDHEN and SYDVKM.